The 21 T cell receptor beta chains below come from one sample, sequenced in a study of blood T cell repertoires in COVID-19. Produced via immunoSEQ multiplex PCR; TCRdb's table is partial and in-frame only. Among a few hundred thousand clones, 65% to 85% were seen once, and the ten largest hold around 3%. Sequenced input: peripheral blood. Source of these receptors: a woman between 25 and 40 years old who had recovered from COVID-19.

This clone was seen only a few times. The chain has TRBV7-9 and TRBJ2-7; a weak D match, TRBD2 (6 bases). The CDR3 is 16 residues long. V shed 2 bases and J shed 5 bases, with 19 bases lying between them. Germline V CDR1 and CDR2: SEHNR, FQNEAQ (reference sequence). The CDR3 is CASSLIYSGSLNEQYF. The CDR3 DNA follows: TGTGCCAGCAGCTTAATTTACAGCGGGTCCCTCAACGAGCAGTACTTC.

CDR3 DNA: TGTGCCAGCAGTGAACTTAGCGACAGGGTCACAGATACGCAGTATTTT. Amino acids: CASSELSDRVTDTQYF. The chain joins TRBV25-1 to TRBJ2-3; 7 bases agree with TRBD1. The CDR3 consists of 16 residues. Germline values: CDR1 MGHDK, CDR2 SYGVNS. The junction had 7 bases not matched to a gene; V was cut back by 2 bases and J by 2 bases.

The rearrangement uses TRBV6-5 and TRBJ2-7; 9 bases align to TRBD1. Trimming took 6 bases from V and 3 from J; bases not matched to a gene: 6. Germline V lookup: CDR1 MNHEY, CDR2 SVGAGI. The CDR3 loop spans 14 amino acids. CDR3 sequence reads: CASSIGQGFYEQYF. As DNA, the CDR3 is TGTGCCAGCAGCATAGGACAGGGGTTCTACGAGCAGTACTTC.

The V and J genes are TRBV19 and TRBJ2-2; 7 bases align to TRBD1. CDR3 size: 15 residues. Germline loops: CDR1 LNHDA, CDR2 SQIVND (reference sequence). After removal of 3 bases from V and 3 bases from J, the junction contained 4 bases not matched to a gene. CDR3 coding DNA: TGTGCCAGTAGTATTTCCACAGGGGACACCGGGGAGCTGTTTTTT. Translated, it gives CASSISTGDTGELFF.

This chain connects TRBV27 to TRBJ2-7, with TRBD1 identical over 8 bases. Trimming took 0 bases from V and 4 from J; bases not matched to a gene: 8. CDR1 is MNHEY and CDR2 is SMNVEV in the germline V gene (reference sequence). The CDR3 contains 16 residues. The DNA for the CDR3 is TGTGCCAGCAGTTTATCGGGCCACACAGGGGGTTACGAGCAGTACTTC. Protein sequence: CASSLSGHTGGYEQYF.

The V and J genes are TRBV7-2 and TRBJ2-7; 9 bases map to TRBD2. V dropped 5 bases and J dropped 2; count of bases not matched to a gene: 7. The germline V gene encodes CDR1 SGHTA and CDR2 FQGNSA. This CDR3 spans 15 amino acids. CDR3 amino acids: CASSTRLAEPYEQYF. The DNA for the CDR3 is TGTGCCAGCAGCACCCGACTAGCGGAGCCCTACGAGCAGTACTTC.

V usage is TRBV10-1 and J usage is TRBJ2-3; 7 bases are a match to TRBD2. Germline V gives CDR1 WNHNN, CDR2 SYGVQD (reference sequence). CDR3 length: 18 amino acids. V trimming: 1 base; J trimming: 0 bases; junction bases outside the gene matches: 10. This chain's CDR3 is CASSEFGGLAVSTDTQYF. The CDR3 bases are TGCGCCAGCAGTGAGTTCGGCGGGCTAGCGGTTAGCACAGATACGCAGTATTTT.

This chain connects TRBV7-2 to TRBJ2-5; D is possibly TRBD2 (6 bases). V lost 5 bases and J lost 4, with 14 bases in between. Per germline, CDR1 SGHTA and CDR2 FQGNSA. The CDR3 contains 14 residues. In nucleotides, the CDR3 is TGTGCCAGCAGCCCCCGGGGGAGGAGAGAGACCCAGTACTTC. It specifies CASSPRGRRETQYF.

The chain couples TRBV2 to TRBJ1-4, with D possibly matching TRBD1 (6 bases). Trimming left V 6 bases short and J 13 bases short, with 24 bases between. There are 15 residues in the CDR3. Per germline, CDR1 SNHLY and CDR2 FYNNEI. CDR3 nucleotides: TGTGCCAGCAGCGCCCTCGGGGGGCGTGGGGACCGACTGTTTTTT. It translates to CASSALGGRGDRLFF.

The genes are TRBV19 and TRBJ1-5, with D possibly TRBD1 on 6 matching bases. Between the trimmed V and J ends, which lost 0 bases and 7 bases, there was a span of 10 bases. The germline V gene encodes CDR1 LNHDA and CDR2 SQIVND (reference sequence). This CDR3 region has 14 residues. This chain's CDR3 is CASSIDRGEQPQHF. As DNA, the CDR3 is TGTGCCAGTAGTATAGACAGGGGTGAACAGCCCCAGCATTTT.

The chain employs TRBV7-9 and TRBJ2-3; D ambiguous. CDR1 is SEHNR and CDR2 is FQNEAQ in the germline V gene (reference sequence). The CDR3 extends over 14 amino acids. V was trimmed by 7 bases and J by 2 bases, leaving 13 bases between them. CDR3 sequence reads: CASTRLSLTDTQYF. The CDR3 nucleotides are TGTGCCAGCACAAGACTTTCTCTCACAGATACGCAGTATTTT.

This rearrangement joins TRBV7-9 to TRBJ2-5; D not certain. Trimming removed 7 bases from V and 6 bases from J, with 12 bases in between. Germline assignment: CDR1 SEHNR and CDR2 FQNEAQ (reference sequence). The CDR3 is made up of 12 amino acids. The CDR3 reads CASNTFRQTQYF. The CDR3 DNA follows: TGTGCCAGCAACACATTCAGGCAGACCCAGTACTTC.

This clone was observed a handful of times. The chain combines TRBV7-9 with TRBJ2-7; 11 positions agree with TRBD2. Germline lookup yields CDR1 SEHNR and CDR2 FQNEAQ (reference sequence). The CDR3 extends over 15 amino acids. Trimming took 6 bases from V and 2 from J; bases not matched to a gene: 6. CDR3 residues: CASRPGLAAPYEQYF. For the CDR3, the DNA is TGTGCCAGCAGGCCGGGACTAGCGGCACCCTACGAGCAGTACTTC.

The chain links TRBV6-5 to TRBJ1-1, with D possibly matching TRBD1 (6 bases). The CDR3 is 15 amino acids. V shed 7 bases and J shed 1 base, with 16 bases lying between them. CDR1 and CDR2 (germline): MNHEY, SVGAGI. CDR3 loop: CASTRGAVGNTEAFF. The CDR3 region has the DNA TGTGCCAGCACGCGGGGGGCGGTTGGGAACACTGAAGCTTTCTTT.

This chain connects TRBV30 to TRBJ2-1, with D perhaps matching TRBD1 (5 bases). Germline CDR1 GTSNPN, CDR2 SVGIG (reference sequence). The V gene lost 2 bases and the J gene lost 14 bases, with 13 bases spanning the gap. The CDR3 consists of 11 residues. CDR3 DNA sequence: TGTGCCTGGAGTTCTGACAGACCAAAGTTCTTC. This sequence encodes CAWSSDRPKFF.

The rearrangement uses TRBV28 and TRBJ2-2, with D possibly matching TRBD2 (5 bases). This CDR3 has 15 amino acids. Deletions cut 5 bases from V and 2 bases from J, with 12 bases between. Looked up from germline, CDR1 is MDHEN and CDR2 is SYDVKM. CDR3 protein: CASSVSLANTGELFF. CDR3 bases: TGTGCCAGCAGTGTGAGCCTAGCAAACACCGGGGAGCTGTTTTTT.

This sequence joins TRBV14 and TRBJ1-2, with 8 bases identical to TRBD1. The CDR3 consists of 16 residues. CDR1 is SGHDN and CDR2 is FVKESK in the germline V gene. With 1 base clipped from V and 4 bases from J, the junction kept 8 bases outside the gene matches. CDR3 protein: CASSQAVGTGFYGYTF. The DNA for the CDR3 is TGTGCCAGCAGCCAAGCGGTCGGGACAGGCTTCTATGGCTACACCTTC.

V and J are TRBV10-1 and TRBJ2-3, with 10 nucleotides matching TRBD1. The length of the CDR3 is 15 residues. With V trimmed by 4 bases and J by 3 bases, 4 bases remained unmatched. Germline V gene data show CDR1 as WNHNN and CDR2 as SYGVQD (reference sequence). CDR3 sequence (DNA): TGCGCCAGCAGTGGTACGGGACAGGGGACAGATACGCAGTATTTT. Translated, it gives CASSGTGQGTDTQYF.

This chain links TRBV24-1 with TRBJ2-5; D is ambiguous. The length of the CDR3 is 13 residues. Trimming shortened V by 5 bases and J by 5 bases, and 11 bases separated the two germline ends. The germline CDR1 and CDR2 sequences are KGHDR and SFDVKD. The CDR3: CATSAAGWETQYF. For the CDR3, the DNA is TGTGCCACCAGTGCCGCAGGTTGGGAGACCCAGTACTTC.

This chain connects TRBV4-1 to TRBJ2-7; TRBD2 matches 9 bases. Germline V gene data show CDR1 as MGHRA and CDR2 as YSYEKL. Unmatched junction bases numbered 9, after V lost 4 bases and J lost 2 bases. The length of the CDR3 is 16 residues. CDR3 loop: CASSLHGLALTYEQYF. For the CDR3, the DNA is TGCGCCAGCAGCCTTCATGGACTAGCGCTTACCTACGAGCAGTACTTC.

This clone has just one count. The rearrangement uses TRBV5-1 and TRBJ2-1; no firm D call. This CDR3 has 15 residues. Germline CDR1 and CDR2: SGHRS and YFSETQ. V was clipped by 4 bases and J by 0 bases, with 11 bases between them. In DNA form, the CDR3 reads TGCGCCAGCAGCGGGTTCTCGGGCTCCTACAATGAGCAGTTCTTC. Amino acids: CASSGFSGSYNEQFF. Supplemented by reference TRBV5-1 and TRBJ2-1, the full variable domain reads KAGVTQTPRYLIKTRGQQVTLSCSPISGHRSVSWYQQTPGQGLQFLFEYFSETQRNKGNFPGRFSGRQFSNSRSEMNVSTLELGDSALYLCASSGFSGSYNEQFFGPGTRLTVL.